These 24 T cell receptor beta chains were sequenced from one sample in a study of T cells in Graves' hyperthyroidism and ophthalmopathy (dated by TCRdb to the late 2010s). The protocol used for the library was multiplex PCR. Sequencing was performed on an Illumina HiSeq 2000. The TCR beta CDR3 regions were amplified from the RNA transcripts. The first round of RT-PCR for the TCR CDR3 was performed with the HTBI primer set and the Qiagen OneStep RT-PCR kit. Starting from the raw public reads, TCRdb applied fastp trimming at Q25, assembled clones with MiXCR and retained in-frame beta chains. CDR3 protein duplicates are merged, each entry listing the most common genes and DNA. This sample is represented by 250,000 to 350,000 distinct CDR3 sequences; over 15% of them were singletons. In total, the top ten clones hold 33% of the sample. The sequenced sample consisted of blood. These receptors came from a man aged 30-40 years with Graves' hyperthyroidism.

At least ten counts were recorded for this clonotype. The chain has TRBV10-2 and TRBJ2-5; 7 bases align to TRBD2. Germline-derived CDR1 and CDR2 are WSHSY and SAAADI. Losses at the gene ends were 0 bases for V and 5 bases for J; bases not matched to a gene: 9. The CDR3 length is 16 residues. CDR3 protein: CASSESLGLLQETQYF. For the CDR3, the DNA is TGCGCCAGCAGTGAGTCGTTGGGACTATTGCAGGAGACCCAGTACTTC.

This clonotype was found many times. This chain connects TRBV29-1 to TRBJ1-1; D may be TRBD1 (6 bases). Between the trimmed V and J ends, which lost 4 bases and 2 bases, there was a span of 11 bases. The length of the CDR3 is 13 residues. CDR1 and CDR2 from the germline V gene are SQVTM and ANQGSEA. Here the CDR3 DNA reads TGCAGCGTTGTAGGACAGCTAAACACTGAAGCTTTCTTT. Amino acids: CSVVGQLNTEAFF.

This clonotype showed up many times. This sequence joins TRBV29-1 and TRBJ2-1, with 8 bases lining up with TRBD2. CDR1 is SQVTM, CDR2 ANQGSEA, per germline. The junction had 20 bases not matched to a gene; V was cut back by 7 bases and J by 6 bases. This CDR3 is 17 amino acids long. The DNA of the CDR3 is TGCAGCGCCGCGGGGGGTTGGAGCGGGATAGGGGGCAATGAGCAGTTCTTC. The encoded protein is CSAAGGWSGIGGNEQFF.

The sample holds many counts of this clonotype. The chain uses TRBV19 and TRBJ2-2, with 8 bases aligning to TRBD1. After removal of 11 bases from V and 3 bases from J, the junction contained 5 bases not matched to a gene. The CDR3 sequence is 13 residues long. The germline V gene encodes CDR1 LNHDA and CDR2 SQIVND (reference sequence). CDR3 residues: CASDRGDTGELFF. In DNA form, the CDR3 reads TGTGCCTCCGACAGGGGAGACACCGGGGAGCTGTTTTTT.

This clonotype was detected many times. The chain is built from TRBV11-2 and TRBJ2-4; D uncertain. Trimming shortened V by 1 base and J by 1 base, and 11 bases separated the two germline ends. The CDR3 is 16 residues long. The germline V gene encodes CDR1 SGHAT and CDR2 FQNNGV. CDR3 in amino acids: CASSLVYNPAKNIQYF. The CDR3 nucleotides read TGTGCCAGCAGCTTAGTTTACAATCCCGCCAAAAACATTCAGTACTTC.

There are many counts of this clonotype. The chain combines TRBV5-8 with TRBJ2-7; 9 nucleotides line up with TRBD1. This CDR3 comprises 14 residues. Per the germline V gene, CDR1 is SGHTS and CDR2 is YDEGEE. V dropped 3 bases and J dropped 2; count of bases not matched to a gene: 3. In DNA form, the CDR3 reads TGTGCCAGCAGCTGGGACAGGGCGGCCTACGAGCAGTACTTC. Translated, it gives CASSWDRAAYEQYF.

This clonotype has at least ten counts. This rearrangement joins TRBV11-2 to TRBJ2-1; possible D gene TRBD1, 5 bases. This CDR3 is built from 15 residues. Looked up from germline, CDR1 is SGHAT and CDR2 is FQNNGV. With 5 bases removed from V and 9 bases from J, the gap between germline ends came to 20 bases. As DNA, the CDR3 is TGTGCCAGCAGCCCCACCATAGCTGGGGCTGGTGAGCAGTTCTTC. This encodes CASSPTIAGAGEQFF.

This chain uses TRBV30 with TRBJ2-2; D gene ambiguous. This CDR3 comprises 14 residues. Per germline, CDR1 GTSNPN and CDR2 SVGIG (reference sequence). V shed 1 base and J shed 6 bases, with 12 bases lying between them. The CDR3 here is CAWSALFSPGELFF. The CDR3 DNA sequence: TGTGCCTGGAGTGCCCTCTTCTCTCCCGGGGAGCTGTTTTTT. Complete variable domain (other parts from reference TRBV30 and TRBJ2-2): SQTIHQWPATLVQPVGSPLSLECTVEGTSNPNLYWYRQAAGRGLQLLFYSVGIGQISSEVPQNLSASRPQDRQFILSSKKLLLSDSGFYLCAWSALFSPGELFFGEGSRLTVL.

A few counts support this clonotype. CDR3 coding DNA: TGTGCCACAAGGCGGGATGGAGCCACCGGGGAGCTGTTTTTT. Protein: CATRRDGATGELFF. The rearrangement links TRBV24-1 to TRBJ2-2, with D possibly matching TRBD2 (6 bases). The V and J ends lost 10 bases and 4 bases respectively, with 15 bases between them. Per germline, CDR1 KGHDR and CDR2 SFDVKD. The CDR3 covers 14 residues.

In this sample, this clonotype turned up many times. The rearrangement links TRBV7-3 to TRBJ2-7, with D perhaps TRBD2 (7 bases). Germline CDR1 SGHTA, CDR2 FQGTGA. The CDR3 is 13 residues long. V was cut by 0 bases and J by 6 bases, with 9 bases left in between. The CDR3 loop reads CASSLTGGGEQYF. The CDR3 DNA sequence: TGTGCCAGCAGCTTAACGGGAGGGGGCGAGCAGTACTTC.

As for this clonotype: One junction end disagrees with the germline gene, perhaps due to a read error. This rearrangement joins TRBV5-1 to TRBJ1-5; unclear D gene. This CDR3 has 14 residues. Germline assignment: CDR1 SGHRS and CDR2 YFSETQ. The CDR3 coding sequence is TGTGCCAGCAGCTTGGGTCCTGCCAATCAGCCCCAGCATTTT. Its protein is CASSLGPANQPQHF.

This chain joins TRBV5-5 and TRBJ2-3; D remains ambiguous. V was trimmed by 4 bases and J by 4 bases, leaving 22 bases between them. CDR3 length: 17 residues. Germline CDR1 is SGHKS and CDR2 is YYEKEE (reference sequence). DNA of the CDR3: TGTGCCAGCAGCCCAGCGTCGGACCTCCTATGGGCAGATACGCAGTATTTT. Its translation: CASSPASDLLWADTQYF.

The chain combines TRBV7-9 with TRBJ2-4, with unresolved D. Trimming left V 2 bases short and J 4 bases short, with 15 bases between. The CDR3 extends over 16 amino acids. The V gene's germline CDR1 is SEHNR and CDR2 FQNEAQ (reference sequence). CDR3 DNA: TGTGCCAGCAGCTTATGGGGTACCGGCAAAAAAAACATTCAGTACTTC. The encoded protein is CASSLWGTGKKNIQYF.

This clonotype was picked up many times. The rearrangement joins TRBV7-9 to TRBJ2-1, with a tentative D call TRBD1 (6 bases). Germline CDR1 reads SEHNR; CDR2 reads FQNEAQ (reference sequence). V was clipped by 5 bases and J by 5 bases, with 16 bases between them. The CDR3 is 15 amino acids. CDR3 amino acids: CASSVGEGVHNEQFF. CDR3 DNA sequence: TGTGCCAGCAGCGTCGGAGAGGGGGTTCACAATGAGCAGTTCTTC.

This clonotype was counted many times. The V gene is TRBV29-1, the J gene TRBJ2-1; no clear D. This CDR3 is 17 amino acids long. Germline values: CDR1 SQVTM, CDR2 ANQGSEA. The ends were cut back, 1 base at V and 0 bases at J, with 16 bases in the middle. The CDR3 protein is CSVEGFAEKPSYNEQFF. The DNA for the CDR3 is TGCAGCGTTGAAGGGTTTGCTGAGAAGCCCTCCTACAATGAGCAGTTCTTC.

The CDR3 here is CATSENGPYGYTF. CDR3 in DNA: TGTGCCACCAGTGAGAATGGTCCTTATGGCTACACCTTC. V is TRBV24-1 and J is TRBJ1-2; no clear D gene. CDR1 and CDR2 from the germline V gene are KGHDR and SFDVKD. CDR3 length: 13 amino acids. V was clipped by 4 bases and J by 5 bases, with 10 bases between them.

This clonotype has a handful of counts. The rearrangement joins TRBV4-2 to TRBJ2-2; D remains unclear. The CDR3 consists of 16 residues. The V gene's germline CDR1 is LGHNA and CDR2 YNFKEQ. V was shortened by 1 base and J by 1 base, with 10 bases between the two germline ends. The CDR3 bases are TGTGCCAGCAGCCAAGGCCCAGACCAGAACACCGGGGAGCTGTTTTTT. This translates into CASSQGPDQNTGELFF.

In its sample, this clonotype was seen many times. The chain couples TRBV28 to TRBJ1-5, with D unresolved. CDR3 size: 12 residues. From germline, CDR1 is MDHEN and CDR2 SYDVKM. V shed 6 bases and J shed 4 bases, with 7 bases lying between them. CDR3 nucleotides: TGTGCCAGCAGACAGATAAATCAGCCCCAGCATTTT. Its translation: CASRQINQPQHF.

In its sample, this clonotype was seen many times. The genes are TRBV20-1 and TRBJ2-1, with TRBD2 identical over 16 bases. This CDR3 region has 16 residues. The germline gives CDR1 DFQATT, CDR2 SNEGSKA (reference sequence). V lost 6 bases, J lost 4 bases, and 6 bases stayed unmatched. CDR3 loop: CSAHGTSGRDYNEQFF. CDR3 in DNA: TGCAGTGCCCATGGGACTAGCGGGAGGGATTACAATGAGCAGTTCTTC.

In its sample, this clonotype was seen a few times. The chain has TRBV10-3 and TRBJ1-6; no reliable D call. The CDR3 contains 12 residues. Germline V CDR1 and CDR2: ENHRY, SYGVKD. V was pared by 4 bases and J by 7 bases, with 5 bases between. CDR3 sequence: CAISGANSPLHF. CDR3 bases: TGTGCCATCAGTGGGGCCAATTCACCCCTCCACTTT.

This clonotype was picked up many times. The genes are TRBV12-3 or TRBV12-4 and TRBJ1-5, with TRBD1 identical over 7 bases. Trimming at V came to 4 bases and at J to 3 bases, leaving 12 bases not matched to a gene. The CDR3 covers 17 residues. The CDR3 loop reads CASSSYFRGGNNQPQHF. CDR3 nucleotides: TGTGCCAGCAGTTCCTACTTCAGGGGGGGGAACAATCAGCCCCAGCATTTT.

V and J are TRBV10-3 and TRBJ1-1; tentative D call: TRBD1 (5 bases). V was trimmed by 10 bases and J by 1 base, leaving 13 bases between them. From germline, CDR1 is ENHRY and CDR2 SYGVKD. This CDR3 spans 13 amino acids. CDR3 coding DNA: TGTGCCACCTCCAGGGAACAGAACACTGAAGCTTTCTTT. It codes for CATSREQNTEAFF.

This clonotype has a handful of counts. The V and J genes are TRBV19 and TRBJ2-3; D gene unclear. V was trimmed by 4 bases and J by 2 bases, leaving 4 bases between them. Germline-derived CDR1 and CDR2 are LNHDA and SQIVND (reference sequence). The CDR3 has 12 amino acids. DNA for the CDR3: TGTGCCAGTAGTACCCTCACAGATACGCAGTATTTT. Protein: CASSTLTDTQYF.

In this sample, this clonotype turned up many times. The gene calls are TRBV6-1 and TRBJ2-3; 9 bases are a match to TRBD2. CDR3 size: 15 residues. V trimming: 5 bases; J trimming: 8 bases; junction bases outside the gene matches: 11. In germline, CDR1 is MNHNS, CDR2 SASEGT. CDR3: CASSLGFSGSFTQYF. The CDR3 nucleotides read TGTGCCAGCAGTTTAGGGTTTAGCGGGAGTTTTACGCAGTATTTT.